Listed here are 4 T cell receptor beta chains from one sample, sequenced in a study of T cells after yellow fever vaccination. TCRdb analysed the 5' RACE reads with MiXCR anew, one entry per CDR3 protein. The sample lists about 130,000 distinct CDR3 sequences; about 8.8% were seen once. This specimen consisted of CD8+ T cells sorted from PBMCs, obtained on the day of the yellow fever booster vaccination. Receptors were obtained from a man between 18 and 35 years old who received the YFV17D yellow fever vaccine.

This clonotype was picked up many times. The chain combines TRBV3-1 with TRBJ2-7; 9 bases match TRBD2. Per the germline V gene, CDR1 is LGHDT and CDR2 is YNNKEL (reference sequence). This CDR3 spans 14 amino acids. V lost 2 bases to trimming and J lost 5 bases; unmatched junction nucleotides: 4. CDR3: CASSQILAGNEQYF. The CDR3 DNA sequence: TGTGCCAGCAGCCAAATTCTAGCGGGGAACGAGCAGTACTTC.

The chain links TRBV3-1 to TRBJ2-5, with no clear D. Germline V CDR1 and CDR2: LGHDT, YNNKEL (reference sequence). This CDR3 contains 15 residues. Between the trimmed V and J ends, which lost 3 bases and 5 bases, there was a span of 16 bases. DNA of the CDR3: TGTGCCAGCAGCCACCGACAACCACGGGCCGAGACCCAGTACTTC. It specifies CASSHRQPRAETQYF.

The table lists this clonotype with many counts. The chain is built from TRBV5-1 and TRBJ2-1; D is ambiguous. CDR3 length equals 15 residues. CDR1 is SGHRS and CDR2 is YFSETQ in the germline V gene. The V end lost 0 bases, the J end lost 3 bases, and 10 bases lay between the germline ends. The CDR3 coding sequence is TGCGCCAGCAGCTTGGCAGGAACAGACTACAATGAGCAGTTCTTC. This gives the protein CASSLAGTDYNEQFF.

This clonotype was detected only a few times. The gene calls are TRBV7-9 and TRBJ2-7; TRBD1 matches at 7 bases. The CDR3 has 14 amino acids. V gave up 5 bases and J gave up 5 bases; unmatched junction bases: 9. Germline CDR1 and CDR2: SEHNR and FQNEAQ (reference sequence). The CDR3 DNA reads as TGTGCCAGCAGCGAGGGGGCGTTGGTACACGAGCAGTACTTC. It is translated as CASSEGALVHEQYF.